Listed here are 23 T cell receptor beta chains from one sample, sequenced in a study of OX40 agonist ivuxolimab in advanced cancers. TCRdb keeps only in-frame clones here, not all; method: immunoSEQ multiplex PCR. Of over 50,000 clones in the sample, around nine tenths were seen once. The sequenced sample was CD4+ or CD8+ T cells sorted from blood, obtained in a trial of the OX40 agonist ivuxolimab. The source is an adult with an advanced solid tumor such as melanoma, head and neck, liver or kidney cancer.

The chain's CDR3 is CASSTTDRSEQYF. CDR3 coding DNA: TGTGCCAGCTCAACCACCGACAGGAGCGAGCAGTACTTC. The chain carries TRBV18 and TRBJ2-7; a possible D gene is TRBD1 (6 bases). This CDR3 comprises 13 residues. Germline V gives CDR1 KGHSH, CDR2 LQKENI. Trimming removed 5 bases at V and 6 bases at J, with 14 bases between. Full variable domain (missing parts from reference TRBV18 and TRBJ2-7): NAGVMQNPRHLVRRRGQEARLRCSPMKGHSHVYWYRQLPEEGLKFMVYLQKENIIDESGMPKERFSAEFPKEGPSILRIQQVVRGDSAAYFCASSTTDRSEQYFGPGTRLTVT.

This chain joins TRBV28 and TRBJ1-6, with 7 nucleotides matching TRBD1. This CDR3 is built from 15 residues. The germline V gene encodes CDR1 MDHEN and CDR2 SYDVKM. Trimming removed 9 bases from V and 4 bases from J; junction bases left unmatched: 9. This CDR3 reads CASRLGQAYNSPLHF. CDR3 coding DNA: TGTGCCAGTAGGCTCGGACAGGCATATAATTCACCCCTCCACTTT.

This chain connects TRBV9 to TRBJ1-2; maybe TRBD1 (6 bases). Germline V gives CDR1 SGDLS, CDR2 YYNGEE. Trimming left V 4 bases short and J 4 bases short, with 20 bases between. CDR3 length equals 16 residues. DNA of the CDR3: TGTGCCAGCAGCTCCCCTGGTAGGGGGTTACGCTATGGCTACACCTTC. It codes for CASSSPGRGLRYGYTF.

This chain links TRBV21-1 with TRBJ2-1; the D call TRBD2 from the table was never checked on the DNA. TRBV21-1 is shown as a pseudogene. This CDR3 is 14 amino acids long. CDR3 coding DNA: TGTGCCAGCAGCATCCTCCGGGCCTACAATGAGCAGTTCTTC. As protein: CASSILRAYNEQFF.

The chain recombines TRBV6-5 with TRBJ2-7; 12 bases map to TRBD1. Germline values: CDR1 MNHEY, CDR2 SVGAGI. The CDR3 extends over 14 amino acids. After removal of 6 bases from V and 6 bases from J, the junction contained 6 bases not matched to a gene. CDR3 loop: CASSSGQGAGEQYF. CDR3 bases: TGTGCCAGCAGCTCGGGACAGGGGGCCGGCGAGCAGTACTTC.

The chain carries TRBV9 and TRBJ2-5; TRBD1 might be the D (5 bases). With 0 bases removed from V and 5 bases from J, the gap between germline ends came to 8 bases. Germline CDR1 is SGDLS and CDR2 is YYNGEE. This CDR3 is built from 13 residues. CDR3 sequence: CASSVVGRETQYF. As DNA, the CDR3 is TGTGCCAGCAGCGTAGTGGGGCGGGAGACCCAGTACTTC.

The V and J genes are TRBV6-1 and TRBJ2-7, with D unresolved. The CDR3 has 12 amino acids. The germline CDR1 and CDR2 sequences are MNHNS and SASEGT. Between the trimmed V and J ends, which lost 4 bases and 4 bases, there was a span of 8 bases. CDR3 DNA sequence: TGTGCCAGCAGTGTCGGCCAATACGAGCAGTACTTC. Translation: CASSVGQYEQYF.

V and J are TRBV5-6 and TRBJ1-1, with D possibly being TRBD1 (5 bases). V dropped 8 bases and J dropped 10 bases, with 18 bases sitting between them. From germline, CDR1 is SGHDT and CDR2 YYEEEE. The CDR3 extends over 12 amino acids. The CDR3 sequence is CASQFGTDGAFF. DNA of the CDR3: TGTGCCAGTCAATTCGGGACGGACGGAGCTTTCTTT.

The CDR3 sequence is CASMTGRTGELFF. The DNA for the CDR3 is TGTGCCAGTATGACAGGGCGGACCGGGGAGCTGTTTTTT. The chain joins TRBV2 to TRBJ2-2; 7 nucleotides align to TRBD1. The germline V gene encodes CDR1 SNHLY and CDR2 FYNNEI. The junction had 6 bases not matched to a gene; V was cut back by 9 bases and J by 5 bases. This CDR3 has 13 residues.

The chain has TRBV13 and TRBJ2-3; D is ambiguous. Germline values: CDR1 PRHDT, CDR2 FYEKMQ (reference sequence). Trimming left V 2 bases short and J 4 bases short, with 7 bases between. CDR3 length equals 13 residues. CDR3 amino acids: CASSLWEADTQYF. CDR3 coding DNA: TGTGCCAGCAGCTTATGGGAAGCAGATACGCAGTATTTT.

This clone was counted a few times. CDR3 sequence (DNA): TGTGCCTGGAGTTCAAGGGACAGGGGTCCCAGAGGAAACTATGGCTACACCTTC. This translates into CAWSSRDRGPRGNYGYTF. The chain joins TRBV30 to TRBJ1-2, with 10 bases matching TRBD1. The CDR3 is 18 residues long. V lost 2 bases and J lost 2; bases outside the gene matches: 14. Germline assignment: CDR1 GTSNPN and CDR2 SVGIG (reference sequence).

V is TRBV28 and J is TRBJ1-2; D call uncertain. This CDR3 spans 13 amino acids. CDR1 is MDHEN and CDR2 is SYDVKM in the germline V gene. The germline V and J ends were trimmed by 1 base and 8 bases, with 11 bases remaining between them. For the CDR3, the DNA is TGTGCCAGCAGTTTATCGGCAGGACGGGGCTACACCTTC. Encoded protein: CASSLSAGRGYTF.

The chain uses TRBV7-6 and TRBJ1-2; 9 bases are a match to TRBD1. J gave up 7 bases and V 5 bases, and 8 bases lay outside the gene matches. CDR1 is SGHVS, CDR2 FNYEAQ, per germline. The CDR3 extends over 14 amino acids. CDR3 DNA: TGTGCCAGCAGCACCCAACAGGGGGCGGGTGGCTACACCTTC. Encoded protein: CASSTQQGAGGYTF.

The rearrangement uses TRBV5-4 and TRBJ1-2; the D gene is possibly TRBD1 (5 bases). The V end was cut by 4 bases, the J end by 4 bases, with 14 bases between. Looked up from germline, CDR1 is SGHNT and CDR2 is YYREEE (reference sequence). The CDR3 covers 14 residues. The CDR3: CASSVPGQPYGYTF. The CDR3 region has the DNA TGTGCCAGCAGCGTACCAGGACAACCCTATGGCTACACCTTC.

The chain recombines TRBV16 with TRBJ1-5; 8 bases are a match to TRBD1. Trimming removed 4 bases from V and 4 bases from J; junction bases left unmatched: 6. CDR3 length: 15 residues. CDR1 and CDR2 from the germline V gene are KGHSY and FQNENV. Here the CDR3 reads CASSPGQGGNQPQHF. The CDR3 nucleotides are TGTGCCAGCAGCCCCGGACAGGGCGGGAATCAGCCCCAGCATTTT. Full variable domain (rest looked up from reference TRBV16 and TRBJ1-5): GEEVAQTPKHLVRGEGQKAKLYCAPIKGHSYVFWYQQVLKNEFKFLISFQNENVFDETGMPKERFSAKCLPNSPCSLEIQATKLEDSAVYFCASSPGQGGNQPQHFGDGTRLSIL.

This clone came up once. J is TRBJ2-6 and V is TRBV30, with 7 nucleotides matching TRBD1. CDR1 is GTSNPN and CDR2 is SVGIG in the germline V gene (reference sequence). With V trimmed by 2 bases and J by 4 bases, 5 bases remained unmatched. CDR3 length: 15 residues. CDR3 DNA: TGTGCCTGGAGTAGAGGGGGCACCGGGGCCAACGTCCTGACTTTC. As protein: CAWSRGGTGANVLTF. Using reference TRBV30 and TRBJ2-6 for the parts outside the CDR3, the full variable domain is SQTIHQWPATLVQPVGSPLSLECTVEGTSNPNLYWYRQAAGRGLQLLFYSVGIGQISSEVPQNLSASRPQDRQFILSSKKLLLSDSGFYLCAWSRGGTGANVLTFGAGSRLTVL.

The chain couples TRBV5-6 to TRBJ1-1, with D unclear. This CDR3 is 13 amino acids long. CDR1 and CDR2 (germline): SGHDT, YYEEEE. Trimming shortened V by 4 bases and J by 4 bases, and 11 bases separated the two germline ends. The CDR3, as DNA: TGTGCCAGCAGCCTTACAGTTCCCACTGAAGCTTTCTTT. Its translation: CASSLTVPTEAFF. The complete variable domain, with remaining parts taken from reference TRBV5-6 and TRBJ1-1, reads DAGVTQSPTHLIKTRGQQVTLRCSPKSGHDTVSWYQQALGQGPQFIFQYYEEEERQRGNFPDRFSGHQFPNYSSELNVNALLLGDSALYLCASSLTVPTEAFFGQGTRLTVV.

This rearrangement joins TRBV11-3 to TRBJ1-6, with D unclear. The CDR3 spans 13 residues. V shed 0 bases and J shed 7 bases, with 4 bases lying between them. Germline CDR1 SGHNT, CDR2 YENEEA. The CDR3 reads CASSLETNSPLHF. CDR3 nucleotides: TGTGCCAGCAGCTTAGAAACGAATTCACCCCTCCACTTT.

The chain combines TRBV5-4 with TRBJ1-1, with TRBD1 matching 7 bases. This CDR3 has 16 residues. Germline CDR1 SGHNT, CDR2 YYREEE (reference sequence). The V and J ends lost 4 bases and 0 bases, in that order; junction bases with no gene match: 9. The CDR3 DNA reads as TGTGCCAGCAGCCCCGTACCGGGACAGTTGAACACTGAAGCTTTCTTT. Translated: CASSPVPGQLNTEAFF.

This clone showed up just once. The chain has TRBV9 and TRBJ1-3; 9 nucleotides match TRBD1. V shed 4 bases, J shed 3 bases, and the junction held 5 bases outside the gene matches. Germline CDR1 SGDLS, CDR2 YYNGEE. The CDR3 runs to 15 residues. The CDR3 coding sequence is TGTGCCAGCAGCTCCAGGACAGGGGTTGGAAACACCATATATTTT. Translated, it gives CASSSRTGVGNTIYF. Looking up the rest from reference TRBV9 and TRBJ1-3 gives the full variable domain: DSGVTQTPKHLITATGQRVTLRCSPRSGDLSVYWYQQSLDQGLQFLIQYYNGEERAKGNILERFSAQQFPDLHSELNLSSLELGDSALYFCASSSRTGVGNTIYFGEGSWLTVV.

CDR3 DNA sequence: TGCAGCGTTGAAGGAGAGACAGGCACTATCGGAGATACGCAGTATTTT. As protein: CSVEGETGTIGDTQYF. The chain links TRBV29-1 to TRBJ2-3; a possible D gene is TRBD1 (6 bases). Per germline, CDR1 SQVTM and CDR2 ANQGSEA. This CDR3 is 16 amino acids long. The ends were cut back, 1 base at V and 5 bases at J, with 19 bases in the middle.

This clone has only a few counts. The gene calls are TRBV2 and TRBJ2-7; D gene ambiguous. Germline-derived CDR1 and CDR2 are SNHLY and FYNNEI. The CDR3 covers 13 residues. Trimming cost V 6 bases and J 6 bases, with 15 bases left between them. The CDR3 DNA is TGTGCCAGCAGCCCCGGGCGTCCAGGCGAGCAGTACTTC. This sequence encodes CASSPGRPGEQYF.

The chain uses TRBV5-8 and TRBJ2-3, with D maybe TRBD1 (5 bases). The CDR3 is 14 residues long. V lost 0 bases and J lost 4, with 9 bases in between. In germline, CDR1 is SGHTS, CDR2 YDEGEE. The chain's CDR3 is CASSLGEGADTQYF. CDR3 nucleotide sequence: TGTGCCAGCAGCTTGGGCGAAGGGGCAGATACGCAGTATTTT.